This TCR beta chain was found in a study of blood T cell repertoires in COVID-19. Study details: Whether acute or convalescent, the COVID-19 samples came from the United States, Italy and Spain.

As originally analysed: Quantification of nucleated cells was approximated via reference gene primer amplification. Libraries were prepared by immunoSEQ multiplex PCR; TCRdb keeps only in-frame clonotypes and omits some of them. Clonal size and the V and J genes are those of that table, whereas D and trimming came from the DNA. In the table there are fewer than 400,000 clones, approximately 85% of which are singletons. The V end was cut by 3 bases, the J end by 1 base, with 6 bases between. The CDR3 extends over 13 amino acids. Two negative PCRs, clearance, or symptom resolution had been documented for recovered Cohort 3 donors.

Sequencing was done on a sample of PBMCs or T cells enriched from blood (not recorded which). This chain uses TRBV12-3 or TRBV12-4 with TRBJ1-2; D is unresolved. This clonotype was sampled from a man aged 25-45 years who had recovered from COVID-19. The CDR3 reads CASSLNGNYGYTF. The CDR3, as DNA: TGTGCCAGCAGTTTGAACGGTAACTATGGCTACACCTTC.